One sample yielded the 7 T cell receptor beta chains listed below, sequenced in a study of cytomegalovirus exposure and HLA in healthy donors. The PCR employed 60 Vbeta primers together with 13 Jbeta primers. Sequenced by immunoSEQ multiplex PCR; TCRdb stores in-frame clones only, minus some. The profile covers over 200,000 clones, with nearly 80% appearing a single time and 1.8% taken by the ten largest. Material for sequencing was PBMCs. These receptors all come from a male donor in good health and CMV-seronegative.

This chain links TRBV6-6 with TRBJ2-3; 8 bases fit TRBD2. The CDR3 sequence is 15 residues long. V was clipped by 2 bases and J by 1 base; unmatched bases: 2. Per the germline V gene, CDR1 is MNHNY and CDR2 is SVGAGI (reference sequence). CDR3 DNA: TGTGCCAGCAGTTACGCGACTAGCGGCACAGATACGCAGTATTTT. As protein: CASSYATSGTDTQYF.

The J gene is TRBJ1-1, the V gene TRBV7-8; TRBD1 matches 7 bases. Germline V CDR1 and CDR2: SGHVS, FQNEAQ. The CDR3 contains 15 residues. V was clipped by 5 bases and J by 3 bases; unmatched bases: 9. CDR3 in DNA: TGTGCCAGCAGCACGAGGGGGCTCGGGGACACTGAAGCTTTCTTT. This encodes CASSTRGLGDTEAFF.

The J gene is TRBJ2-2, the V gene TRBV2, with a weak D call TRBD2 (6 bases). CDR1 and CDR2 (germline): SNHLY, FYNNEI. Trimming shortened V by 6 bases and J by 3 bases, and 14 bases separated the two germline ends. This CDR3 has 15 amino acids. CDR3 sequence (DNA): TGTGCCAGCAGAACCGGGACGGGGGACACCGGGGAGCTGTTTTTT. The encoded protein is CASRTGTGDTGELFF.

This rearrangement joins TRBV9 to TRBJ2-5; the match to TRBD2 covers 14 bases. The CDR3 consists of 16 residues. J was trimmed by 5 bases and V by 0 bases; bases with no gene match: 3. Germline assignment: CDR1 SGDLS and CDR2 YYNGEE. The CDR3 DNA reads TGTGCCAGCAGCGTAGGACTAGCGGGGGGGCAGGAGACCCAGTACTTC. Its protein is CASSVGLAGGQETQYF.

The J gene is TRBJ2-1, the V gene TRBV7-6; 8 bases agree with TRBD2. This CDR3 is built from 17 residues. J gave up 3 bases and V 5 bases, and 12 bases lay outside the gene matches. The germline CDR1 and CDR2 sequences are SGHVS and FNYEAQ. The CDR3 reads CASSHRGRGGRYNEQFF. The CDR3 DNA reads as TGTGCCAGCAGCCATCGAGGTCGGGGGGGTCGCTACAATGAGCAGTTCTTC.

This clone has a handful of counts. The V call is TRBV30, the J call TRBJ2-6, with a weak D call TRBD2 (7 bases). The CDR3 covers 19 residues. Germline-derived CDR1 and CDR2 are GTSNPN and SVGIG (reference sequence). V was clipped by 2 bases and J by 0 bases, with 20 bases between them. In DNA form, the CDR3 reads TGTGCCTGGAGTCCCCCGGGGGGCAGGTTTGCCTCTGGGGCCAACGTCCTGACTTTC. Protein product: CAWSPPGGRFASGANVLTF.

The chain joins TRBV28 to TRBJ2-1, with 11 bases identical to TRBD2. V dropped 5 bases and J dropped 1; count of bases not matched to a gene: 4. The CDR3 runs to 16 residues. Germline V gene lookup returns CDR1 MDHEN and CDR2 SYDVKM. The CDR3 region is CASSPRTSGSYNEQFF. The DNA for the CDR3 is TGTGCCAGCAGTCCCCGGACTAGCGGGTCCTACAATGAGCAGTTCTTC. The whole variable domain, filled in from reference TRBV28 and TRBJ2-1, reads DVKVTQSSRYLVKRTGEKVFLECVQDMDHENMFWYRQDPGLGLRLIYFSYDVKMKEKGDIPEGYSVSREKKERFSLILESASTNQTSMYLCASSPRTSGSYNEQFFGPGTRLTVL.